Listed below are T cell receptor beta chains from one sample, sequenced in a study of molecular identifiers for immune sequencing clone quantification. TCRdb ran MiXCR on the PCR reads and lists one entry per CDR3 protein. The data show approximately 590,000 distinct CDR3 sequences, with about 25% seen just once and about 0.8% held by the top ten. The sample comprised naive CD8+ T cells from blood, with Jurkat cell RNA spiked in. The receptors derive from a human donor in good health. Some libraries in this study had Jurkat cell RNA spiked in. CDR3s include the opening cysteine and the closing phenylalanine or tryptophan. D genes are given only for firm matches. Rows may omit the clone size; those that give it use once, few, many or a size class.

j_call	v_call	d_call	clone_size	cdr3_nt	cdr3_aa
TRBJ2-5	TRBV27	TRBD1	-	TGTGCCAGCAGCCCCGATCTCGGGACAGGAGAAGAGACCCAGTACTTC	CASSPDLGTGEETQYF
TRBJ2-1	TRBV5-1	-	-	TGCGCCAGCAGCTTGTATCTTTTGGGAGGCAGGGACAATGAGCAGTCCTTC	CASSLYLLGGRDNEQSF
TRBJ2-7	TRBV5-1	TRBD1	many	TGCGCCAGCAGCTTTGCGGACAGGGCGTTGTCCGACGAGCAGTACTTC	CASSFADRALSDEQYF
TRBJ2-1	TRBV6-5	TRBD2	-	TGTGCCAGCGGGAATCTCATTGTAACTAGCGGGTACAATGAGCAGTTCTTC	CASGNLIVTSGYNEQFF
TRBJ1-5	TRBV27	-	-	TGTGCCAGCCAGAAAACCGGGAATAGCAATCAGCCCAAGCATTTT	CASQKTGNSNQPKHF
TRBJ2-5	TRBV7-9	TRBD1	few	TGTGCCAGCAGCTTAGTGACAGGGGGAAAGGAAGAGACCCAGTACTTC	CASSLVTGGKEETQYF
TRBJ2-5	TRBV5-1	-	-	TGCGCCAGCGGCTTGATCCGCCTGCTGCCGGAGGGAGAGACCCAGTACTTC	CASGLIRLLPEGETQYF
TRBJ1-1	TRBV14	-	many	TGTGCCAGCAGCCAAGCGCGGGTTCTGATGACTGAAGCTTTCTTT	CASSQARVLMTEAFF
TRBJ2-5	TRBV9	-	many	TGTGCCAGCAGCGTAGGGTACCAAGAGACCCAGTACTTC	CASSVGYQETQYF
TRBJ2-7	TRBV28	-	-	TGTGCCAGCATAGGACCCGGCTGCCACGAGCAGTACTTC	CASIGPGCHEQYF
TRBJ2-3	TRBV18	-	-	TGTGCCAGCTCACCAGCCAGTAGCACAGATACGCAGTATTTT	CASSPASSTDTQYF
TRBJ1-4	TRBV27	-	few	TGTGCCAGCAGTATACAGGGTACAAATGAAAAACTGTTTTTT	CASSIQGTNEKLFF
TRBJ2-1	TRBV19	TRBD2	-	TGTGCCAGTAGTATATCAGGGAGGGGAGTTAATGTGCAGTTCTTC	CASSISGRGVNVQFF
TRBJ1-4	TRBV10-3	TRBD1	-	TGTGCCATCAGTCCGGGGGACAGGGGGAATGAAAAACTGTTTTTT	CAISPGDRGNEKLFF
TRBJ2-7	TRBV7-9	-	-	TGTGCCAGCAGCCGGACTAAGCCCGAGCAGTACTTC	CASSRTKPEQYF
TRBJ1-1	TRBV4-1	TRBD1	many	TGCGCCAGCAGCCAATCGACAGGGGGGGCTGAAGCTTTCTTT	CASSQSTGGAEAFF
TRBJ1-1	TRBV28	-	-	TGTGCCAGCAGTTTCATGGCAGGTCAAATGAACACTGAAGCTTTCTTT	CASSFMAGQMNTEAFF
TRBJ2-5	TRBV29-1	-	many	TGCAGCGTAGGATCAATAGCGGAACAAGAGACCCAGTACTTC	CSVGSIAEQETQYF
TRBJ2-3	TRBV4-1	TRBD1	many	TGCGCCAGCAGCCCACCCGGACAGGGTTGGCAGTATTTT	CASSPPGQGWQYF
TRBJ2-7	TRBV6-2/TRBV6-3	TRBD2	few	TGTGCCAGCAGTTACGACGCCTTTTTGGAAGCGGGGGTTTTGGACGAGCAGTACTTC	CASSYDAFLEAGVLDEQYF
TRBJ2-7	TRBV12-3/TRBV12-4	-	-	TGTGCCAGCAGTCCCCCGACCAGGACCTACGAGCAGTACTTC	CASSPPTRTYEQYF
TRBJ2-3	TRBV2	-	many	TGTGCCAGCAGTGAATCCCCCGGAGATACGCAGTATTTT	CASSESPGDTQYF
TRBJ2-2	TRBV7-3	-	many	TGTGCCAGCAGCCTTGGACTAAACACCGGGGAGCTGTTTTTT	CASSLGLNTGELFF
TRBJ2-5	TRBV27	-	few	TGTGCCACCATGGGGGTTATAGGATCTCGACCCGGGGAGACCCAGTACTTC	CATMGVIGSRPGETQYF
TRBJ2-5	TRBV7-9	TRBD2	few	TGTGCCAGCAGCTTAGTTCTAGCGGCGTACCAAGAGACCCAGTACTTC	CASSLVLAAYQETQYF
TRBJ1-6	TRBV19	-	-	TGTGCCAGTAGTATTGGGACCAGGGGAGGCTCACCCCTCCACTTT	CASSIGTRGGSPLHF
TRBJ2-3	TRBV7-9	TRBD2	many	TGTGCCAGCAGCCAAGCGGGAATTTACACAGATACGCAGTATTTT	CASSQAGIYTDTQYF
TRBJ1-3	TRBV9	-	-	TGTGCCAGCAGCGCCGGGGGGGGAGACTCTGGAAACACCATATATTTT	CASSAGGGDSGNTIYF
TRBJ2-5	TRBV25-1	TRBD2	-	TGTGCCAGCAGTGGACCACTAGCGGGGGTATACCAAGAGACCCAGTACTTC	CASSGPLAGVYQETQYF
TRBJ2-2	TRBV9	-	-	TGTGCCAGCAGCGTAGACAGGGTCGCCGGGGAGCTGTTTTTT	CASSVDRVAGELFF
TRBJ1-2	TRBV7-9	TRBD1	many	TGTGCCAGCAGGGCCGGTGGGACAGGAGCACGGGCTATGGCTTGCACCTTC	CASRAGGTGARAMACTF
TRBJ1-4	TRBV13	-	many	TGTGCCAGCAGCTTAGGATCGGGGTACAACGAAAAACTGTTTTTT	CASSLGSGYNEKLFF
TRBJ2-7	TRBV30	-	-	TGTGCATACCACCGGGGCTACGCGCAGTACTTC	CAYHRGYAQYF
TRBJ1-4	TRBV7-6	-	-	TGTGCCAGCAGCCCATCCCCGAAGCAGGGGAGGCAAACTAATGAAAAACTGTTTTTT	CASSPSPKQGRQTNEKLFF
TRBJ2-2	TRBV18	-	few	TGTGCCAGCTCACCACCCCTGAACACCGGGGAGCTGTTTTTT	CASSPPLNTGELFF
TRBJ2-2	TRBV24-1	-	many	TGTGCCACCGGGGACACCGGGGAGCTGTTTTTT	CATGDTGELFF
TRBJ2-7	TRBV4-1	-	-	TGCGCCAGCAGCCAAGTACGGGTCGGGGGTCCCCCGGTCTACGAGCAGTACTTC	CASSQVRVGGPPVYEQYF
TRBJ1-3	TRBV11-2	-	-	TGTGCCAGCAGCCCCGGCAGGAACTCTGGAAACACCATATATTTT	CASSPGRNSGNTIYF
TRBJ2-1	TRBV7-8	-	-	TGTGCCCGCCGCCTGGGGGCCTACAATGAGCCGTTCTTC	CARRLGAYNEPFF
TRBJ2-5	TRBV5-1	TRBD2	-	TGCGCCAGCAGCTTGGGGCTAGCGGGGGTGGACGAGACCCAGTACTTC	CASSLGLAGVDETQYF
TRBJ2-5	TRBV20-1	-	-	TGCAGTGCTAGATCCTGGGACGGCGAGCGGGAGACCCAGTACTTC	CSARSWDGERETQYF
TRBJ1-6	TRBV6-5	-	few	TGTGCCAGCAGTAATACAGGGTTTGGTTCACCCCTCCACTTT	CASSNTGFGSPLHF
TRBJ2-7	TRBV6-2/TRBV6-3	TRBD1	-	TGTGCCAGCAGTTACATGACAGGGGGCTATTACGAGCAGTACTTC	CASSYMTGGYYEQYF
TRBJ2-3	TRBV18	-	many	TGTGCCAGCTCACATGGTGGAGCTACAGATACGCAGTATTTT	CASSHGGATDTQYF
TRBJ2-3	TRBV27	TRBD2	many	TGTGCCAGCCGACTAGCCGGCACAGATACGCAGTATTTT	CASRLAGTDTQYF
TRBJ2-7	TRBV30	TRBD1	few	TGTGCCTGGACGGCGGGACAGGGGGCCTACGAGCAGTACTTC	CAWTAGQGAYEQYF
TRBJ2-7	TRBV7-9	-	few	TGTGCCAGTGAGGGGGTACGGCGTCAAGAGCAGTACTTC	CASEGVRRQEQYF
TRBJ2-1	TRBV19	TRBD2	many	TGTGCCAGTAGTACCTCTAGCGGGGGCCGCAATGAGCAGTTCTTC	CASSTSSGGRNEQFF
TRBJ1-2	TRBV20-1	-	few	TGCAGTGCTAGGGATTCCAGGTCCGGGAACTATGGCTACACCTTC	CSARDSRSGNYGYTF
TRBJ2-7	TRBV5-4	-	many	TGTGCCAGCAGCTTGGGAACAGGCCGCTCCTACGAGCAGTACTTC	CASSLGTGRSYEQYF
TRBJ2-7	TRBV5-1	-	-	TGCGCCAGCAGCTCGGACTATACCTACGAGCAGTACTTC	CASSSDYTYEQYF
TRBJ1-1	TRBV12-3/TRBV12-4	-	-	TGTGCCAGCAGCACCGCGGGACTGCACACTGAAGCTTTCTTT	CASSTAGLHTEAFF
TRBJ2-4	TRBV5-3	TRBD1	once	TGTGCCAGCAGCAAAAGACAGGGTGCCAAAAACATTCAGTACTTC	CASSKRQGAKNIQYF
TRBJ2-1	TRBV6-5	-	many	TGTGCCAGCAGTACGGGACACAGCTCCTACAATGAGCAGTTCTTC	CASSTGHSSYNEQFF
TRBJ2-2	TRBV9	-	few	TGTGCCAGCAGCGGCGTGTCCACCGGGGAGCTGTTTTTT	CASSGVSTGELFF
TRBJ2-2	TRBV20-1	-	few	TGCAGTGCCCCGGGGCTAATGTACGGGGAGCTGTTTTTT	CSAPGLMYGELFF
TRBJ2-7	TRBV6-6	-	many	TGTGCCAGCAGTTACTCGAGTGGCTACTACGAGCAGTACTTC	CASSYSSGYYEQYF
TRBJ2-2	TRBV12-3/TRBV12-4	-	many	TGTGCCAGCAGTTTAGGGCCAAGGTCGAACACCGGGGAGCTGTTTTTT	CASSLGPRSNTGELFF